This TCR beta chain appears in the sequencing data of a study of regulatory T cells in long-lasting Graves disease (TCRdb year 2021). Broadly, across the study: To count as having persistent Graves' disease, a patient had to have received antithyroid drug treatment for over 5 years with TSH receptor autoantibodies remaining persistently positive. A total of some 33 samples were covered by TCR sequencing, comprising some 13 persistent and around 20 newly diagnosed Graves' disease patients. The study took place in China and was registered as a clinical trial. On average, persistent Graves' disease patients in the clinical cohort had been on antithyroid drugs for approximately ten years. Patients with persistent Graves' disease were compared with patients with newly diagnosed Graves' disease using TCR sequencing and RNA sequencing of peripheral blood. Points the paper makes about the study in general: Compared with newly diagnosed patients, patients with persistent Graves' disease had lower TCR Shannon entropy and fewer highly expanded clones, which suggests clonal expansion. Sequencing and analysis were limited to the TCR beta chain. Persistent disease showed preferential use of TRBV28, TRBJ1-2 and TRBJ2-5, whereas newly diagnosed disease favored TRBV20-1 and TRBJ2-1. Persistent patients shared more public clonotypes among themselves (around 3,000) than newly diagnosed patients did (about 970). As a limitation, the authors acknowledged that the small sample size may reduce accuracy. Only peripheral blood was studied, because thyroid tissue, the primary lesion, was inaccessible.

CDR1 and CDR2, looked up from the germline V gene, are SGHAT and FQNNGV. The junction shows trimming of 5 bases on V and 9 bases on J, and the gene matches do not reach 12 bases of it. The CDR3 sequence holds 14 residues, the cysteine and phenylalanine included. The kept DNA is CDR3 alone, 42 bases in frame from the first base. The time point label on this specimen signifies: persistent/refractory GD, antithyroid drugs over 5 years with positive TRAb. RNA was extracted from PBMCs in TRIzol for both TCR sequencing and RNA sequencing. The diagnosis of Graves' disease followed American Thyroid Association guidelines. Patients were recruited from an endocrinology department in Xi'an, China. Each patient gave approximately 10 milliliters of peripheral blood, collected in an EDTA anticoagulant tube. Ficoll Paque Plus density gradient separation was used to isolate PBMCs, and no further T cell sorting was performed. An Agilent 2100 Bioanalyzer and agarose gel were used to check RNA quality, while a NanoDrop 2000 measured RNA concentration.

This clonotype was seen at least ten times. Its antigen has not been determined. Qualities for individual bases were not recorded, and no much larger clone is one base off. Library construction relied on multiplex PCR. The sequencer listed for this sample is Illumina HiSeq 4000. CDR3 regions were amplified by Arm-PCR with iRepertoire HTBI primers to construct TCR beta libraries. Before sequencing, the PCR products underwent gel purification. Regarding the original processing steps: Gene usage analysis of CDR3 amino acid clonotypes used the approximately 62 TRBV and fewer than 15 TRBJ segments found across samples. Filtered high-quality paired reads were merged into contigs using COPE and FqMerger. Contigs were aligned with BLAST to IMGT TRBV, TRBD and TRBJ reference genes, and CDR3 was defined per IMGT. Highly expanded clones were defined as clonotypes with a frequency above 0.1%. Repertoire diversity was measured by Shannon entropy, and V-J evenness by the Gini coefficient. A clonotype was considered public if more than one individual shared it. TCRdb trimmed public reads at Q25 via fastp, called clones via MiXCR and kept in-frame beta chains. All rows with the same CDR3 protein become a single entry with the most common DNA and genes. TCRdb, rather than the study authors, made the V and J calls. Present in this sample are around 340,000 distinct CDR3 sequences, less than 20% of which were seen just once. Jointly, the top ten make up around 30% of the sample.

The clonotype comes from a female donor with Graves disease. The sample was peripheral blood mononuclear cells (PBMCs), taken when the disease was refractory, from a patient treated with antithyroid drugs. This sequence uses TRBV11-2 and TRBJ1-1, with 7 bases matching TRBD1. The CDR3 region has the sequence CASSQQGIGGKAFF. At the DNA level, the sequence is TGTGCCAGCAGCCAACAGGGGATTGGGGGCAAAGCTTTCTTT.